One and the same sample provided the 24 T cell receptor beta chains below, sequenced in a study of blood T cell repertoires in COVID-19. Here immunoSEQ multiplex PCR was the method, and the copy in TCRdb shows in-frame clones only, minus some. The data contain 200,000 or so clones, roughly 87% of them singletons. The sequencing sample was made of PBMCs or T cells enriched from blood (not recorded which). The receptors here all came from a man younger than 40 who had recovered from COVID-19.

This clone occurred a few times. The rearrangement joins TRBV2 to TRBJ2-2, with D possibly matching TRBD2 (5 bases). This CDR3 contains 14 residues. Trimming removed 4 bases at V and 0 bases at J, with 6 bases between. From germline, CDR1 is SNHLY and CDR2 FYNNEI. The CDR3 sequence is CASSGLTNTGELFF. CDR3 bases: TGTGCCAGCAGTGGACTAACGAACACCGGGGAGCTGTTTTTT. Using reference TRBV2 and TRBJ2-2 for the parts outside the CDR3, the full variable domain is EPEVTQTPSHQVTQMGQEVILRCVPISNHLYFYWYRQILGQKVEFLVSFYNNEISEKSEIFDDQFSVERPDGSNFTLKIRSTKLEDSAMYFCASSGLTNTGELFFGEGSRLTVL.

V and J are TRBV4-2 and TRBJ2-2; 7 bases map to TRBD2. This CDR3 has 14 amino acids. Germline V gives CDR1 LGHNA, CDR2 YNFKEQ. The junction had 8 bases not matched to a gene; V was cut back by 8 bases and J by 5 bases. The CDR3 nucleotides read TGTGCCAGCCAAGCGGGGTGGAGAACCGGGGAGCTGTTTTTT. It yields the protein CASQAGWRTGELFF.

The rearrangement joins TRBV6-5 to TRBJ2-7; TRBD1 matches 7 bases. The V gene end was trimmed by 10 bases and the J gene end by 3 bases; junction bases not matched to a gene: 9. The CDR3 contains 13 residues. The V gene's germline CDR1 is MNHEY and CDR2 SVGAGI. The CDR3 region is CATSYRGNYEQYF. CDR3 DNA sequence: TGTGCCACCTCCTACAGGGGCAACTACGAGCAGTACTTC.

This sequence joins TRBV7-2 and TRBJ1-2; maybe TRBD1 (5 bases). V lost 1 base to trimming and J lost 3 bases, with 6 bases between them. Germline CDR1 reads SGHTA; CDR2 reads FQGNSA. CDR3 length: 13 residues. CDR3 sequence: CASSLGRDYGYTF. In DNA form, the CDR3 reads TGTGCCAGCAGCTTAGGCAGGGACTATGGCTACACCTTC.

The chain uses TRBV18 and TRBJ1-1, with D perhaps TRBD1 (5 bases). The CDR3 runs 15 residues. CDR1 is KGHSH, CDR2 LQKENI, per germline. V lost 1 base to trimming and J lost 1 base, with 10 bases between them. The CDR3 region has the DNA TGTGCCAGCTCACCACGGTGGGGGGAGAACACTGAAGCTTTCTTT. It codes for CASSPRWGENTEAFF. Full variable domain (remainder filled in from reference TRBV18 and TRBJ1-1): NAGVMQNPRHLVRRRGQEARLRCSPMKGHSHVYWYRQLPEEGLKFMVYLQKENIIDESGMPKERFSAEFPKEGPSILRIQQVVRGDSAAYFCASSPRWGENTEAFFGQGTRLTVV.

V and J are TRBV12-5 and TRBJ1-1; TRBD1 matches 9 bases. J was trimmed by 13 bases and V by 1 base; bases with no gene match: 10. CDR1 LGHNT and CDR2 FRNRAP come from the germline V gene. This CDR3 region has 14 residues. The DNA of the CDR3 is TGTGCTAGTGGTTTGGGGGACAGGGTGGATACGGTTTTCTTT. Protein sequence: CASGLGDRVDTVFF. Full variable domain (rest looked up from reference TRBV12-5 and TRBJ1-1): DARVTQTPRHKVTEMGQEVTMRCQPILGHNTVFWYRQTMMQGLELLAYFRNRAPLDDSGMPKDRFSAEMPDATLATLKIQPSEPRDSAVYFCASGLGDRVDTVFFGQGTRLTVV.

The chain couples TRBV7-8 to TRBJ2-7; D might be TRBD2 (7 bases). V was pared by 2 bases and J by 0 bases, with 14 bases between. CDR3 length equals 16 residues. Germline CDR1 is SGHVS and CDR2 is FQNEAQ. In nucleotides, the CDR3 is TGTGCCAGCAGCTTAATCGGGGGGCGGACCTCCTACGAGCAGTACTTC. Translation: CASSLIGGRTSYEQYF. The complete variable domain, with remaining parts taken from reference TRBV7-8 and TRBJ2-7, reads GAGVSQSPRYKVAKRGQDVALRCDPISGHVSLFWYQQALGQGPEFLTYFQNEAQLDKSGLPSDRFFAERPEGSVSTLKIQRTQQEDSAVYLCASSLIGGRTSYEQYFGPGTRLTVT.

The chain links TRBV11-1 to TRBJ2-1, with 9 bases matching TRBD1. This CDR3 region has 15 residues. CDR1 and CDR2 from the germline V gene are SGHAT and FQDESV (reference sequence). Losses at the gene ends were 5 bases for V and 7 bases for J; bases not matched to a gene: 9. Here the CDR3 DNA reads TGTGCCAGCAGCCGACAGGGACAGGGAGGGAATGAGCAGTTCTTC. Protein product: CASSRQGQGGNEQFF.

This chain uses TRBV29-1 with TRBJ2-1; 8 bases map to TRBD2. Germline V gives CDR1 SQVTM, CDR2 ANQGSEA. The CDR3 loop spans 15 amino acids. With 3 bases clipped from V and 7 bases from J, the junction kept 11 bases outside the gene matches. The CDR3: CSVEGGGSGKNEQFF. The CDR3 DNA is TGCAGCGTTGAGGGAGGGGGTAGCGGGAAAAATGAGCAGTTCTTC.

The chain carries TRBV23-1 and TRBJ2-7; perhaps TRBD1 as D (6 bases). TRBV23-1 is an open reading frame, and its role is uncertain. V lost 7 bases and J 3 bases, leaving 16 bases between the germline ends. The CDR3 runs 14 residues. The CDR3 loop reads CASKTDSVRYEQYF. The DNA for the CDR3 is TGCGCCAGCAAGACGGACAGCGTGCGCTACGAGCAGTACTTC.

This clone was picked up one time. DNA for the CDR3: TGCAGCGCCCAGGGGAGGGGGATCCTTTACGAGCAGTACTTC. This encodes CSAQGRGILYEQYF. The chain is built from TRBV29-1 and TRBJ2-7, with D perhaps TRBD2 (7 bases). The CDR3 contains 14 residues. Between the trimmed V and J ends, which lost 7 bases and 4 bases, there was a span of 20 bases. Germline V gives CDR1 SQVTM, CDR2 ANQGSEA.

The genes are TRBV4-1 and TRBJ2-5; a weak D match, TRBD2 (6 bases). V shed 4 bases and J shed 3 bases, with 15 bases lying between them. Germline V gives CDR1 MGHRA, CDR2 YSYEKL. The CDR3 loop spans 15 amino acids. The CDR3: CASSRTRTTKETQYF. CDR3 bases: TGCGCCAGCAGCCGAACACGGACTACTAAAGAGACCCAGTACTTC.

The chain combines TRBV2 with TRBJ2-3, with 9 bases identical to TRBD2. Germline CDR1 reads SNHLY; CDR2 reads FYNNEI. CDR3 length: 13 residues. V lost 10 bases, J lost 2 bases, and 4 bases stayed unmatched. This chain's CDR3 is CAIAGATTDTQYF. DNA of the CDR3: TGTGCCATAGCGGGAGCGACCACAGATACGCAGTATTTT.

J is TRBJ1-1 and V is TRBV28; 8 bases are a match to TRBD1. CDR1 is MDHEN, CDR2 SYDVKM, per germline. V shed 5 bases, J shed 3 bases, and the junction held 5 bases outside the gene matches. The CDR3 sequence is 14 residues long. The CDR3 loop is CASSAGQVHTEAFF. The CDR3 coding sequence is TGTGCCAGCAGTGCGGGACAGGTTCACACTGAAGCTTTCTTT.

The genes are TRBV14 and TRBJ2-7, with 11 nucleotides matching TRBD2. The CDR3 is made up of 18 amino acids. V was pared by 3 bases and J by 0 bases, with 10 bases of the junction left unmatched. Germline loops: CDR1 SGHDN, CDR2 FVKESK. CDR3 nucleotide sequence: TGTGCCAGCAGCCAGGGACTAGCGGCCACTACACTCTCCTACGAGCAGTACTTC. This gives the protein CASSQGLAATTLSYEQYF.

The chain uses TRBV18 and TRBJ2-5; D is undetermined. Between the trimmed V and J ends, which lost 0 bases and 5 bases, there was a span of 10 bases. Germline V gene sequence: CDR1 KGHSH, CDR2 LQKENI. This CDR3 has 14 residues. The CDR3 here is CASSPPLARETQYF. DNA of the CDR3: TGTGCCAGCTCACCACCGTTAGCCCGGGAGACCCAGTACTTC. The full variable domain, its missing parts supplied by reference TRBV18 and TRBJ2-5, is NAGVMQNPRHLVRRRGQEARLRCSPMKGHSHVYWYRQLPEEGLKFMVYLQKENIIDESGMPKERFSAEFPKEGPSILRIQQVVRGDSAAYFCASSPPLARETQYFGPGTRLLVL.

The rearrangement links TRBV6-6 to TRBJ1-1; D is unclear. Germline lookup yields CDR1 MNHNY and CDR2 SVGAGI (reference sequence). This CDR3 region has 13 residues. Trimming shortened V by 0 bases and J by 4 bases, and 6 bases separated the two germline ends. CDR3 nucleotides: TGTGCCAGCAGTTACTCGAGGAGCACTGAAGCTTTCTTT. This sequence encodes CASSYSRSTEAFF.

The rearrangement links TRBV28 to TRBJ1-1, with 8 bases that match TRBD1. After removal of 5 bases from V and 6 bases from J, the junction contained 14 bases not matched to a gene. The CDR3 spans 16 residues. The germline gives CDR1 MDHEN, CDR2 SYDVKM. As DNA, the CDR3 is TGTGCCAGCAGTGACAGGGGTGGGTGGGCCCATCCTGAAGCTTTCTTT. Translating gives CASSDRGGWAHPEAFF.

The chain's CDR3 is CASSLAGRDRGETQYF. The CDR3 nucleotides read TGTGCCAGCAGCTTGGCAGGCAGGGACAGAGGAGAGACCCAGTACTTC. This chain uses TRBV5-6 with TRBJ2-5; 7 bases agree with TRBD1. Germline lookup yields CDR1 SGHDT and CDR2 YYEEEE. V trimming: 0 bases; J trimming: 4 bases; junction bases outside the gene matches: 9. The CDR3 is 16 residues long.

This clone has only a few counts. The V gene is TRBV28, the J gene TRBJ2-1; TRBD2 might be the D (5 bases). The CDR3 is 12 amino acids. Per the germline V gene, CDR1 is MDHEN and CDR2 is SYDVKM. Deletions cut 4 bases from V and 9 bases from J, with 10 bases between. As DNA, the CDR3 is TGTGCCAGCAGTTCCGACCGGGGTGAGCAGTTCTTC. This encodes CASSSDRGEQFF.

The chain recombines TRBV5-1 with TRBJ1-1; TRBD1 might be the D (5 bases). The germline gives CDR1 SGHRS, CDR2 YFSETQ. V gave up 4 bases and J gave up 1 base, with 11 bases separating them. The CDR3 spans 14 residues. The CDR3 bases are TGCGCCAGCAGCCCGGCGACAGCGAACACTGAAGCTTTCTTT. As protein: CASSPATANTEAFF.

The chain uses TRBV4-1 and TRBJ1-1, with 9 bases aligning to TRBD1. The germline V gene encodes CDR1 MGHRA and CDR2 YSYEKL. The CDR3 loop spans 14 amino acids. Trimming cost V 4 bases and J 7 bases; bases outside gene matches: 7. CDR3 DNA sequence: TGCGCCAGCAGCCCCACACAGGGGGCGCGTGAAGCTTTCTTT. Its translation: CASSPTQGAREAFF.

The chain links TRBV28 to TRBJ1-2, with 9 nucleotides matching TRBD1. The germline CDR1 and CDR2 sequences are MDHEN and SYDVKM. There are 14 residues in the CDR3. V shed 2 bases and J 4 bases; nucleotides not matched to a gene: 2. As DNA, the CDR3 is TGTGCCAGCAGTTTAGGGACAGGGAGCTATGGCTACACCTTC. It translates to CASSLGTGSYGYTF.

This sequence joins TRBV6-2 or TRBV6-3 and TRBJ1-1; no firm D call. The V end lost 2 bases, the J end lost 0 bases, and 10 bases lay between the germline ends. CDR1 and CDR2 (germline): MNHEY, SVGEGT. This CDR3 comprises 15 residues. CDR3 nucleotide sequence: TGTGCCAGCAGTTACGGTTGGCAGATGAACACTGAAGCTTTCTTT. Protein product: CASSYGWQMNTEAFF.